Below, 8 T cell receptor beta chains from the same sample are listed, as sequenced in a study of Ad26.COV2.S vaccination and SARS-CoV-2 variants. Clones were sequenced by immunoSEQ multiplex PCR, and TCRdb holds only the in-frame ones, with some missing. The profile covers about 430,000 clones, with 75% to 95% appearing a single time and over 9% taken by the ten largest. Treatment denoted: some 19 received Ad26.COV2.S at low or high dose, single or two shots; about 5 received placebo; per-sample allocation not given. Sampling occurred on day 63 after the first vaccine or placebo injection. The specimen was peripheral blood, collected in a trial of Ad26.COV2.S vaccine versus placebo. The source of these receptors is a person aged 18-65 years who received the Ad26.COV2.S COVID-19 vaccine or a placebo.

The J gene is TRBJ1-5, the V gene TRBV25-1, with 7 nucleotides matching TRBD1. Germline CDR1 is MGHDK and CDR2 is SYGVNS. The CDR3 runs to 14 residues. With V trimmed by 7 bases and J by 2 bases, 5 bases remained unmatched. The CDR3 spells CASKGTGGNQPQHF. CDR3 bases: TGTGCCAGCAAAGGAACAGGGGGCAATCAGCCCCAGCATTTT.

This chain joins TRBV2 and TRBJ2-1; D is undetermined. Germline values: CDR1 SNHLY, CDR2 FYNNEI. This CDR3 is 13 amino acids long. V was cut by 0 bases and J by 7 bases, with 7 bases left in between. CDR3 in amino acids: CASSEAPRNEQFF. The CDR3 DNA is TGTGCCAGCAGTGAAGCGCCGAGGAATGAGCAGTTCTTC.

The V gene is TRBV25-1, the J gene TRBJ1-1; D may be TRBD1 (6 bases). V lost 1 base to trimming and J lost 2 bases, with 14 bases between them. Germline V gives CDR1 MGHDK, CDR2 SYGVNS. This CDR3 spans 16 amino acids. The CDR3 nucleotides read TGTGCCAGCAGTGAATTGACGACAGGACCTAACACTGAAGCTTTCTTT. This translates into CASSELTTGPNTEAFF.

The V and J genes are TRBV7-6 and TRBJ2-7, with D possibly called TRBD1 or TRBD2 (5 bases each). The germline CDR1 and CDR2 sequences are SGHVS and FNYEAQ. The CDR3 is made up of 13 amino acids. V was shortened by 4 bases and J by 7 bases, with 14 bases between the two germline ends. This CDR3 reads CASSSGPSGEQYF. CDR3 coding DNA: TGTGCCAGCAGCTCGGGACCTTCCGGGGAGCAGTACTTC.

The chain uses TRBV11-2 and TRBJ1-3, with a tentative D call TRBD1 (6 bases). Deletions cut 5 bases from V and 8 bases from J, with 19 bases between. The CDR3 sequence is 15 residues long. In germline, CDR1 is SGHAT, CDR2 FQNNGV. CDR3 coding DNA: TGTGCCAGCAGCCCCCCACAGGGAGAGATACACACCATATATTTT. Its translation is CASSPPQGEIHTIYF. Complete variable domain (other parts from reference TRBV11-2 and TRBJ1-3): EAGVAQSPRYKIIEKRQSVAFWCNPISGHATLYWYQQILGQGPKLLIQFQNNGVVDDSQLPKDRFSAERLKGVDSTLKIQPAKLEDSAVYLCASSPPQGEIHTIYFGEGSWLTVV.

This rearrangement joins TRBV21-1 to TRBJ1-5. TRBV21-1 is shown as a pseudogene. The CDR3 is made up of 13 amino acids. The DNA for the CDR3 is TGTGCCAGCAGCATACCTAGGAATCAGCCCCAGCATTTT. It specifies CASSIPRNQPQHF.

The V and J genes are TRBV11-3 and TRBJ2-2; TRBD1 matches at 8 bases. The CDR3 length is 13 residues. Unmatched junction bases numbered 1, after V lost 3 bases and J lost 7 bases. The germline V gene encodes CDR1 SGHNT and CDR2 YENEEA. The CDR3 sequence: CASSLTGVGELFF. CDR3 DNA sequence: TGTGCCAGCAGCTTGACAGGGGTCGGGGAGCTGTTTTTT.

This chain uses TRBV19 with TRBJ2-2; no reliable D call. From germline, CDR1 is LNHDA and CDR2 SQIVND (reference sequence). The CDR3 extends over 12 amino acids. V was trimmed by 2 bases and J by 7 bases, leaving 5 bases between them. In DNA, the CDR3 is TGTGCCAGTAGTATATCTCGCGGGGAGCTGTTTTTT. Protein sequence: CASSISRGELFF.